This TCR beta chain was profiled in a study of breast tumors, draining lymph nodes, adjacent tissues. Breast cancer patients provided tissue from their axillary draining lymph nodes. TCRdb analysed the multiplex PCR reads with MiXCR anew, one entry per CDR3 protein. The data show roughly 120,000 distinct CDR3 sequences, with 15% to 20% seen just once and less than 4.5% held by the top ten. This clonotype was seen a handful of times. Trimming at V came to 3 bases and at J to 6 bases, leaving 17 bases not matched to a gene. Germline CDR1 reads SGHKS; CDR2 reads YYEKEE (reference sequence). The CDR3 runs to 18 residues.

This sequence joins TRBV5-5 and TRBJ2-7; 11 bases match TRBD2. The clonotype originates from a female donor with breast cancer. Some clones in this sample may be carry-over from other donors' samples. The sequenced material came from axillary lymph node tissue. CDR3 protein: CASSSPPPIAGGRGEQYF. Here the CDR3 DNA reads TGTGCCAGCAGCTCCCCCCCCCCTATAGCGGGAGGGCGGGGCGAGCAGTACTTC.